The 13 T cell receptor beta chains below were found in one sample sequenced in a study of cytomegalovirus exposure and HLA in healthy donors. PCR amplification relied on 60 Vbeta primers (plus 13 Jbeta primers). The table came from immunoSEQ multiplex PCR; TCRdb's copy has only in-frame clones and leaves some out. In all, the sample yields about 130,000 clones. Sequencing was performed on PBMCs. Receptor source: a woman between 40 and 50 years old in good health and CMV-seropositive.

The rearrangement links TRBV5-1 to TRBJ2-7; D is unclear. Germline V gene lookup returns CDR1 SGHRS and CDR2 YFSETQ. The V gene lost 0 bases and the J gene lost 2 bases, with 6 bases spanning the gap. The CDR3 extends over 13 amino acids. The CDR3 DNA reads as TGCGCCAGCAGCTTGGAGCTAGCCTACGAGCAGTACTTC. This gives the protein CASSLELAYEQYF.

This chain connects TRBV7-6 to TRBJ1-2; 7 bases align to TRBD1. Per germline, CDR1 SGHVS and CDR2 FNYEAQ. The CDR3 runs to 13 residues. V gave up 5 bases and J gave up 6 bases; unmatched junction bases: 6. CDR3 bases: TGTGCCAGCAGCCTCGAGACAGGGAATGGCTACACCTTC. It specifies CASSLETGNGYTF.

The chain joins TRBV7-2 to TRBJ2-7, with 7 bases identical to TRBD1. Germline-derived CDR1 and CDR2 are SGHTA and FQGNSA. The CDR3 runs to 16 residues. The trim removed 6 bases at V and 4 bases at J, leaving 15 bases unmatched. The CDR3 spells CASSLSSSPTGYEQYF. CDR3 coding DNA: TGTGCCAGCAGTCTATCTTCCTCGCCGACAGGGTACGAGCAGTACTTC.

This chain joins TRBV6-6 and TRBJ2-2; 7 bases map to TRBD2. Germline assignment: CDR1 MNHNY and CDR2 SVGAGI (reference sequence). The CDR3 has 15 amino acids. With 5 bases clipped from V and 4 bases from J, the junction kept 7 bases outside the gene matches. Here the CDR3 reads CASSGRDYPTGELFF. In DNA form, the CDR3 reads TGTGCCAGCAGTGGCCGGGACTACCCCACCGGGGAGCTGTTTTTT.

The rearrangement joins TRBV19 to TRBJ2-3, with 9 positions matching TRBD2. The CDR3 contains 14 residues. V dropped 6 bases and J dropped 5; count of bases not matched to a gene: 6. The germline V gene has CDR1 LNHDA and CDR2 SQIVND (reference sequence). CDR3 in amino acids: CASRYSGRKDTQYF. The CDR3 DNA reads as TGTGCCAGTAGGTATAGCGGGAGAAAAGATACGCAGTATTTT. The variable domain in full, with the rest retrieved from reference TRBV19 and TRBJ2-3, is DGGITQSPKYLFRKEGQNVTLSCEQNLNHDAMYWYRQDPGQGLRLIYYSQIVNDFQKGDIAEGYSVSREKKESFPLTVTSAQKNPTAFYLCASRYSGRKDTQYFGPGTRLTVL.

Details on this clone: This same CDR3 is encoded by further DNA sequences in the sample. J is TRBJ1-5 and V is TRBV28, with 9 bases aligning to TRBD1. CDR1 and CDR2 (germline): MDHEN, SYDVKM. This CDR3 has 16 residues. The ends lost 5 bases at V and 3 bases at J; junction bases unmatched: 8. As DNA, the CDR3 is TGTGCCAGCAGTCCCCACAGGGGGCTGTACAATCAGCCCCAGCATTTT. Amino acid sequence: CASSPHRGLYNQPQHF.

V is TRBV6-1 and J is TRBJ1-1; a possible D gene is TRBD1 (6 bases). V dropped 5 bases and J dropped 6 bases, with 13 bases sitting between them. The CDR3 totals 13 residues. Germline lookup yields CDR1 MNHNS and CDR2 SASEGT. The CDR3 loop is CASSLGDNSEAFF. CDR3 DNA: TGTGCCAGCAGTTTGGGGGACAACTCTGAAGCTTTCTTT.

The V and J genes are TRBV5-1 and TRBJ2-5, with 8 bases identical to TRBD1. Germline values: CDR1 SGHRS, CDR2 YFSETQ. This CDR3 has 18 residues. V lost 1 base to trimming and J lost 5 bases; unmatched junction nucleotides: 16. CDR3 region: CASSLLSGGGLSGETQYF. CDR3 nucleotide sequence: TGCGCCAGCAGCTTGCTGTCAGGGGGCGGTCTCTCTGGGGAGACCCAGTACTTC.

J is TRBJ2-7 and V is TRBV11-1, with 10 bases matching TRBD1. Trimming at V came to 1 base and at J to 5 bases, leaving 11 bases not matched to a gene. In germline, CDR1 is SGHAT, CDR2 FQDESV (reference sequence). The CDR3 loop spans 17 amino acids. CDR3 in DNA: TGTGCCAGCAGCTTAGACCCCCCGACAGGGGGCGACCACGAGCAGTACTTC. This gives the protein CASSLDPPTGGDHEQYF.

The chain joins TRBV30 to TRBJ2-7; tentatively, D is TRBD2 (6 bases). This CDR3 spans 14 amino acids. Germline-derived CDR1 and CDR2 are GTSNPN and SVGIG (reference sequence). V was clipped by 6 bases and J by 3 bases, with 18 bases between them. The CDR3 protein is CACSGGGFVYEQYF. CDR3 nucleotides: TGTGCCTGTTCCGGGGGTGGTTTCGTCTACGAGCAGTACTTC.

V and J are TRBV6-5 and TRBJ1-1, with D tentatively TRBD1 (6 bases). The V gene lost 8 bases and the J gene lost 1 base, with 14 bases spanning the gap. The length of the CDR3 is 14 residues. Germline loops: CDR1 MNHEY, CDR2 SVGAGI. CDR3 nucleotides: TGTGCCAGCCGACGGGGGGCGCCGAACACTGAAGCTTTCTTT. It encodes CASRRGAPNTEAFF.

The chain has TRBV27 and TRBJ1-1, with 7 bases lining up with TRBD1. V dropped 2 bases and J dropped 1; count of bases not matched to a gene: 1. The V gene's germline CDR1 is MNHEY and CDR2 SMNVEV (reference sequence). The CDR3 has 14 residues. CDR3 in amino acids: CASSLGQANTEAFF. CDR3 sequence (DNA): TGTGCCAGCAGTTTAGGACAGGCGAACACTGAAGCTTTCTTT.

The chain employs TRBV7-8 and TRBJ2-3; 14 bases align to TRBD2. This CDR3 is built from 16 residues. Looked up from germline, CDR1 is SGHVS and CDR2 is FQNEAQ. Trimming took 5 bases from V and 6 from J; bases not matched to a gene: 7. The DNA of the CDR3 is TGTGCCAGCAGCCCGGGACTAGCGGGAGAATCGGATACGCAGTATTTT. Translating it yields CASSPGLAGESDTQYF.